This entry lists 32 T cell receptor beta chains sequenced from one sample in a study of spatial heterogeneity in lung cancer. The time point: blood at routine non-recurrence follow-up after resection. The sequenced material consisted of unsorted whole RNA from tumor, nontumor lung or frozen PBMC. TCRdb reprocessed the 5' RACE reads via MiXCR and lists one record per CDR3 protein. The sample holds 95,000 to 130,000 distinct CDR3 sequences, 12% seen once. The sequencing used PBMCs, collected at follow-up. These receptors were obtained from a male donor with early-stage non-small cell lung cancer.

This clonotype was detected ten times or more. CDR3 amino acids: CASSTSSGGSNEQFF. In DNA form, the CDR3 reads TGTGCCAGCAGCACCTCTAGCGGGGGGAGCAATGAGCAGTTCTTC. The genes are TRBV7-3 and TRBJ2-1; 11 bases map to TRBD2. The V gene's germline CDR1 is SGHTA and CDR2 FQGTGA. With 5 bases clipped from V and 6 bases from J, the junction kept 6 bases outside the gene matches. There are 15 residues in the CDR3.

The chain has TRBV18 and TRBJ2-7; no definite D call. Germline values: CDR1 KGHSH, CDR2 LQKENI. Trimming stripped 1 base from V and 0 bases from J, with 10 bases between. This CDR3 is built from 15 residues. The CDR3 DNA is TGTGCCAGCTCACCACGGGAAGGAAACTCCTACGAGCAGTACTTC. The encoded protein is CASSPREGNSYEQYF.

J is TRBJ2-1 and V is TRBV20-1; TRBD2 might be the D (6 bases). The CDR3 contains 13 residues. Germline V gene sequence: CDR1 DFQATT, CDR2 SNEGSKA (reference sequence). V gave up 2 bases and J gave up 10 bases, with 15 bases separating them. CDR3 bases: TGCAGTGCTAGATGGTTGCTAGCGCCCGAGCAGTTCTTC. Amino acids: CSARWLLAPEQFF.

In regard to this clonotype: This may arise from a read error, as a much more abundant clone is one base away. The chain is built from TRBV3-1 and TRBJ1-2, with TRBD1 matching 10 bases. The CDR3 length is 14 residues. Germline assignment: CDR1 LGHDT and CDR2 YNNKEL (reference sequence). The CDR3 DNA reads as TGTGCCAGCAGCCAAGCCGGGACAGGGGTTGGCTACTCCTTC. Amino acid sequence: CASSQAGTGVGYSF.

In its sample, this clonotype was seen many times. The chain carries TRBV10-3 and TRBJ2-3; TRBD1 matches at 11 bases. Germline V lookup: CDR1 ENHRY, CDR2 SYGVKD. This CDR3 spans 14 amino acids. V lost 10 bases and J lost 6; bases outside the gene matches: 9. Here the CDR3 DNA reads TGTGCCACCGCGGGACAGGGGGGCTCGGATACGCAGTATTTT. It codes for CATAGQGGSDTQYF.

The rearrangement links TRBV28 to TRBJ2-3; D possibly corresponds to TRBD1 (5 bases). V lost 2 bases, J lost 4 bases, and 37 bases lay in between. This CDR3 region has 23 residues. Germline loops: CDR1 MDHEN, CDR2 SYDVKM. CDR3 sequence: CASSLILLLGKVVGRGKADTQYF. CDR3 DNA sequence: TGTGCCAGCAGTTTAATCCTCCTATTGGGGAAGGTCGTGGGAAGGGGCAAGGCAGATACGCAGTATTTT. The whole variable domain, filled in from reference TRBV28 and TRBJ2-3, reads DVKVTQSSRYLVKRTGEKVFLECVQDMDHENMFWYRQDPGLGLRLIYFSYDVKMKEKGDIPEGYSVSREKKERFSLILESASTNQTSMYLCASSLILLLGKVVGRGKADTQYFGPGTRLTVL.

The chain links TRBV6-1 to TRBJ2-4; no clear D gene. Trimming took 4 bases from V and 5 from J, leaving 6 bases between them. The CDR3 length is 12 residues. Germline V lookup: CDR1 MNHNS, CDR2 SASEGT. The DNA of the CDR3 is TGTGCCAGCAGTGCCACCCAAAACATTCAGTACTTC. This gives the protein CASSATQNIQYF.

This clonotype appeared many times. This chain joins TRBV5-1 and TRBJ2-5; 9 bases agree with TRBD1. With 3 bases clipped from V and 5 bases from J, the junction kept 11 bases outside the gene matches. Per germline, CDR1 SGHRS and CDR2 YFSETQ. CDR3 length equals 16 residues. The CDR3 sequence: CASSWTPGQGMETQYF. The CDR3 nucleotides are TGCGCCAGCAGCTGGACCCCGGGACAGGGAATGGAGACCCAGTACTTC.

This clonotype was recorded at least ten times. This chain links TRBV2 with TRBJ1-1; D is undetermined. The germline gives CDR1 SNHLY, CDR2 FYNNEI. The ends were cut back, 1 base at V and 6 bases at J, with 6 bases in the middle. The CDR3 contains 12 residues. The CDR3 region is CASSEGPSEAFF. The CDR3 bases are TGTGCCAGCAGTGAAGGCCCCTCTGAAGCTTTCTTT.

This CDR3 is CASSPRRWTGDYEQYF. In nucleotides, the CDR3 is TGTGCCAGCAGTCCCCGTAGGTGGACAGGGGACTACGAGCAGTACTTC. The J gene is TRBJ2-7, the V gene TRBV12-3 or TRBV12-4, with TRBD1 matching 9 bases. The CDR3 is 16 residues long. After removal of 5 bases from V and 3 bases from J, the junction contained 11 bases not matched to a gene.

The sample holds a few counts of this clonotype. The chain links TRBV20-1 to TRBJ2-7; the D gene is possibly TRBD1 (5 bases). V shed 3 bases and J shed 3 bases, with 15 bases lying between them. The germline V gene encodes CDR1 DFQATT and CDR2 SNEGSKA (reference sequence). The CDR3 contains 14 residues. The CDR3 region has the DNA TGCAGTGCTAGTACCCAGGGCAGCCTCTACGAGCAGTACTTC. This gives the protein CSASTQGSLYEQYF.

This clonotype was counted at least ten times. The J gene is TRBJ1-1, the V gene TRBV29-1; D may be TRBD1 (5 bases). CDR1 and CDR2 (germline): SQVTM, ANQGSEA. V was cut by 4 bases and J by 0 bases, with 12 bases left in between. The CDR3 extends over 14 amino acids. The CDR3 sequence is CSVAVQGVNTEAFF. The CDR3 nucleotides are TGCAGCGTTGCGGTCCAGGGTGTGAACACTGAAGCTTTCTTT.

This clonotype was seen many times. The chain joins TRBV7-2 to TRBJ2-3; TRBD1 matches at 8 bases. The length of the CDR3 is 15 residues. After removal of 5 bases from V and 5 bases from J, the junction contained 9 bases not matched to a gene. The V gene's germline CDR1 is SGHTA and CDR2 FQGNSA. For the CDR3, the DNA is TGTGCCAGCAGCGCCCGGGACAGGCAGGGAGATACGCAGTATTTT. This codes for CASSARDRQGDTQYF.

This clonotype turned up a few times. V usage is TRBV5-1 and J usage is TRBJ2-7; D unresolved. The V and J ends lost 4 bases and 0 bases respectively, with 14 bases between them. Germline loops: CDR1 SGHRS, CDR2 YFSETQ. This CDR3 comprises 15 residues. The CDR3 nucleotides are TGCGCCAGCAGCAGTATACCGGCCCGCTCCTACGAGCAGTACTTC. Encoded protein: CASSSIPARSYEQYF.

This clonotype was seen ten or more times. The V and J genes are TRBV5-1 and TRBJ2-5; 7 bases are shared with TRBD2. Germline-derived CDR1 and CDR2 are SGHRS and YFSETQ. The CDR3 runs to 14 residues. The V segment lost 0 bases and the J segment 5 bases; nucleotides outside the gene matches: 4. CDR3 residues: CASSLEAGWETQYF. The CDR3 DNA is TGCGCCAGCAGCTTGGAAGCGGGGTGGGAGACCCAGTACTTC.

This clonotype was recorded many times. V usage is TRBV10-2 and J usage is TRBJ2-5; the D is unclear. CDR1 is WSHSY and CDR2 is SAAADI in the germline V gene. The CDR3 runs 14 residues. Between the trimmed V and J ends, which lost 4 bases and 4 bases, there was a span of 13 bases. This CDR3 is CASSVSGFRETQYF. The CDR3 bases are TGCGCCAGCAGTGTGTCCGGGTTCCGAGAGACCCAGTACTTC.

This clonotype was recorded at least ten times. The chain joins TRBV29-1 to TRBJ2-7, with TRBD1 as a possible D gene (6 bases). V gave up 5 bases and J gave up 4 bases, with 18 bases separating them. There are 14 residues in the CDR3. Looked up from germline, CDR1 is SQVTM and CDR2 is ANQGSEA. The CDR3 sequence: CSVRVAGVDYEQYF. The CDR3 DNA is TGCAGCGTTCGGGTCGCAGGGGTGGATTACGAGCAGTACTTC.

This clonotype has just a few counts. DNA of the CDR3: TGTGCCACCGCCCCCCGGGGCGCAGATACGCAGTATTTT. It encodes CATAPRGADTQYF. V gene TRBV24-1 combines with J gene TRBJ2-3, with D possibly called TRBD1 or TRBD2 (5 bases each). The V gene's germline CDR1 is KGHDR and CDR2 SFDVKD. This CDR3 is built from 13 residues. V was shortened by 9 bases and J by 4 bases, with 13 bases between the two germline ends.

This clonotype was observed a handful of times. The rearrangement uses TRBV9 and TRBJ2-1; D may be TRBD1 or TRBD2 (7 bases each). Germline V gene lookup returns CDR1 SGDLS and CDR2 YYNGEE. V was shortened by 0 bases and J by 9 bases, with 16 bases between the two germline ends. The CDR3 is 15 residues long. The CDR3 reads CASSVAAQGGIEQFF. The CDR3 coding sequence is TGTGCCAGCAGCGTAGCAGCGCAGGGGGGGATTGAGCAGTTCTTC.

This clonotype was seen at least ten times. The chain has TRBV29-1 and TRBJ2-7; D may correspond to TRBD1 or TRBD2 (7 bases each). V shed 6 bases and J shed 3 bases, with 18 bases lying between them. Looked up from germline, CDR1 is SQVTM and CDR2 is ANQGSEA. The CDR3 contains 14 residues. The CDR3 sequence: CSVAGEGAGYEQYF. In nucleotides, the CDR3 is TGCAGCGTCGCAGGGGAGGGGGCCGGCTACGAGCAGTACTTC.

The V call is TRBV6-1, the J call TRBJ1-1; D gene uncertain. V was clipped by 0 bases and J by 1 base, with 3 bases between them. Germline V CDR1 and CDR2: MNHNS, SASEGT. CDR3 size: 13 residues. The CDR3 here is CASSEASNTEAFF. CDR3 DNA: TGTGCCAGCAGTGAAGCTTCGAACACTGAAGCTTTCTTT.

The J gene is TRBJ2-3, the V gene TRBV4-1; 16 bases agree with TRBD2. Germline CDR1 MGHRA, CDR2 YSYEKL. The J segment lost 2 bases and the V segment lost 0 bases, leaving 8 bases of the junction unmatched. The CDR3 covers 20 residues. The CDR3, as DNA: TGCGCCAGCAGCCAAGAGGGACTAGCGGGGGGGCGGCGACTCACAGATACGCAGTATTTT. Residues: CASSQEGLAGGRRLTDTQYF.

The table lists this clonotype with a few counts. The DNA of the CDR3 is TGTGCCAGCACCCTCGGGCGTACGAAGAGGTCTGGGGCCAACGTCCTGACTTTC. Amino acid sequence: CASTLGRTKRSGANVLTF. The V and J genes are TRBV28 and TRBJ2-6; D remains unclear. Trimming pared 7 bases from V and 1 base from J, leaving 20 bases between. Germline V gene data show CDR1 as MDHEN and CDR2 as SYDVKM. The CDR3 covers 18 residues.

The V gene is TRBV2, the J gene TRBJ2-5; the D gene is possibly TRBD2 (6 bases). The DNA end favors TRBJ2-1, so the J call may be wrong. The germline gives CDR1 SNHLY, CDR2 FYNNEI. The CDR3 consists of 14 residues. This CDR3 reads CASTQVGREETQFF. The CDR3 DNA reads as TGTGCCAGCACCCAAGTGGGGCGGGAAGAGACCCAGTTCTTC.

The CDR3 bases are TGCGCCAGCAGCTTGGAGTCAGGTCCCCCCTACGAGCAGTACTTC. As protein: CASSLESGPPYEQYF. The chain couples TRBV5-1 to TRBJ2-7; D not certain. This CDR3 is 15 amino acids long. V was shortened by 0 bases and J by 2 bases, with 12 bases between the two germline ends. Germline CDR1 SGHRS, CDR2 YFSETQ. Complete variable domain (other parts from reference TRBV5-1 and TRBJ2-7): KAGVTQTPRYLIKTRGQQVTLSCSPISGHRSVSWYQQTPGQGLQFLFEYFSETQRNKGNFPGRFSGRQFSNSRSEMNVSTLELGDSALYLCASSLESGPPYEQYFGPGTRLTVT.

This clonotype was seen repeatedly, ten times or more. V usage is TRBV2 and J usage is TRBJ2-2; 7 bases match TRBD1. The CDR3 length is 15 residues. Germline CDR1 is SNHLY and CDR2 is FYNNEI. The trim removed 9 bases at V and 4 bases at J, leaving 11 bases unmatched. The chain's CDR3 is CASSVDRAVTGELFF. The CDR3 DNA sequence: TGTGCCAGTAGCGTCGACAGGGCGGTCACCGGGGAGCTGTTTTTT.

The V gene is TRBV7-6, the J gene TRBJ2-7, with TRBD2 as a possible D gene (5 bases). Germline CDR1 is SGHVS and CDR2 is FNYEAQ. This CDR3 has 15 amino acids. V gave up 5 bases and J gave up 3 bases, with 17 bases separating them. The DNA for the CDR3 is TGTGCCAGCAGCCGATCTATTGGACGGGACTACGAGCAGTACTTC. This translates into CASSRSIGRDYEQYF. The full variable domain, completed using reference TRBV7-6 and TRBJ2-7, is GAGVSQSPRYKVTKRGQDVALRCDPISGHVSLYWYRQALGQGPEFLTYFNYEAQQDKSGLPNDRFSAERPEGSISTLTIQRTEQRDSAMYRCASSRSIGRDYEQYFGPGTRLTVT.

This clonotype has a count of ten or more. The CDR3 loop is CASSARGEPREQYF. In DNA form, the CDR3 reads TGCGCCAGCAGCGCGAGGGGGGAACCCCGCGAGCAGTACTTC. The chain uses TRBV5-1 and TRBJ2-7; perhaps D is TRBD1 or TRBD2 (6 bases each). This CDR3 is built from 14 residues. Trimming took off 4 bases at V and 6 bases at J, with 17 bases between the two ends. Germline V gene lookup returns CDR1 SGHRS and CDR2 YFSETQ.

The sample holds many counts of this clonotype. The J gene is TRBJ1-3, the V gene TRBV28; no definite D call. Per germline, CDR1 MDHEN and CDR2 SYDVKM. Trimming left V 6 bases short and J 0 bases short, with 12 bases between. The CDR3 contains 15 residues. For the CDR3, the DNA is TGTGCCAGCAGCGCTTCACCGCGCTCTGGAAACACCATATATTTT. As protein: CASSASPRSGNTIYF.

This clonotype showed up many times. The rearrangement uses TRBV4-1 and TRBJ1-1, with a weak D call TRBD1 (5 bases). This CDR3 is built from 15 residues. Deletions cut 0 bases from V and 10 bases from J, with 18 bases between. Germline-derived CDR1 and CDR2 are MGHRA and YSYEKL. The CDR3 nucleotides are TGCGCCAGCAGCCAAGATCGACAGCCCGAAAAGAGAGCTTTCTTT. Its protein product is CASSQDRQPEKRAFF.

The chain joins TRBV10-2 to TRBJ2-3, with D perhaps TRBD1 or TRBD2 (5 bases each). Germline V lookup: CDR1 WSHSY, CDR2 SAAADI. The CDR3 loop spans 14 amino acids. Trimming cost V 10 bases and J 2 bases, with 16 bases left between them. The CDR3 DNA reads as TGCGCCACCCATAGGGACGGATACACAGATACGCAGTATTTT. Amino acid sequence: CATHRDGYTDTQYF.

This clonotype was counted a few times. The CDR3 DNA is TGTGCCAGCACCACCCGTCCTGGTTCCGCCTTCCTTGAGCAGTTCTTC. Its translation: CASTTRPGSAFLEQFF. The chain is built from TRBV5-6 and TRBJ2-1, with D hard to call. The CDR3 runs to 16 residues. Trimming cost V 6 bases and J 9 bases, with 25 bases left between them. Germline values: CDR1 SGHDT, CDR2 YYEEEE.